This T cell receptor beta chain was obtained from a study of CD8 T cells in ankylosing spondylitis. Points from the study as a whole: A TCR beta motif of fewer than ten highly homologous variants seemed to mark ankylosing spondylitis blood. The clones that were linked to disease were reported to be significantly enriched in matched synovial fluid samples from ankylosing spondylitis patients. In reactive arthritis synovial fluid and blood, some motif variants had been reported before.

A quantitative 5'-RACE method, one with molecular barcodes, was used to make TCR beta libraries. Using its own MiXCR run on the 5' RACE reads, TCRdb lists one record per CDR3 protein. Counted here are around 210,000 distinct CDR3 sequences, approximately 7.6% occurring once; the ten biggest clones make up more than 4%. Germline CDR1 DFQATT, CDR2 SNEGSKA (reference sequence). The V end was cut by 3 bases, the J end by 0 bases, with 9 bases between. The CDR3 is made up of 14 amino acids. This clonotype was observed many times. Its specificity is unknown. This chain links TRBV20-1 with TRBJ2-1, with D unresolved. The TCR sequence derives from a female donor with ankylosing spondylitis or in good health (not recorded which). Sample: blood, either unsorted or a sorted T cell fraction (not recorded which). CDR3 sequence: CSARRSPSYNEQFF. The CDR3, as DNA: TGCAGTGCTAGGAGGAGTCCCTCCTACAATGAGCAGTTCTTC.